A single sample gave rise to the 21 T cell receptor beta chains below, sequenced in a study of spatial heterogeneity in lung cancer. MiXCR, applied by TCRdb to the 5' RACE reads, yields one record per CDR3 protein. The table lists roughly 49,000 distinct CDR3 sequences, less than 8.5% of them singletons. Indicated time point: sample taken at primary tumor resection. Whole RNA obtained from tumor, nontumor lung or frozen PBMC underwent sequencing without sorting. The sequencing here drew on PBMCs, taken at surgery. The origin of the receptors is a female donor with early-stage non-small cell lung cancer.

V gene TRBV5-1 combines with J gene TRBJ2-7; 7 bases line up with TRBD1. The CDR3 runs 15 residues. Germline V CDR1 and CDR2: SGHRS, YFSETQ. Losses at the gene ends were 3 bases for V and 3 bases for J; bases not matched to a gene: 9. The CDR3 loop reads CASSWGQPSLYEQYF. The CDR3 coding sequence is TGCGCCAGCAGCTGGGGACAGCCTTCCCTCTACGAGCAGTACTTC.

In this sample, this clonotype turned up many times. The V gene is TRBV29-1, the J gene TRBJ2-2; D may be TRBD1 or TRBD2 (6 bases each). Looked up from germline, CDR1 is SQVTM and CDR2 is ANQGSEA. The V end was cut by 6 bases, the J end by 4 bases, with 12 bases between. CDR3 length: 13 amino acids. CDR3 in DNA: TGCAGCGTCGTCAGGGGAGGCACCGGGGAGCTGTTTTTT. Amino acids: CSVVRGGTGELFF.

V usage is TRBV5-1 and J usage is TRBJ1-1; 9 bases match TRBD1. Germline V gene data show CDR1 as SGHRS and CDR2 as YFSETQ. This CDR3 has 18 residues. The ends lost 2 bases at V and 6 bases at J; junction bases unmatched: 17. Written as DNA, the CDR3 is TGCGCCAGCAGCTTTACACAGGGGGCTCTTAACTGGTGGTCTGAAGCTTTCTTT. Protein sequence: CASSFTQGALNWWSEAFF.

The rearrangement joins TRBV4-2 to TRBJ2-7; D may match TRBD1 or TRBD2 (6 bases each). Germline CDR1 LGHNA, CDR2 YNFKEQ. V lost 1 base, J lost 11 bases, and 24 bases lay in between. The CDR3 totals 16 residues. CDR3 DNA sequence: TGTGCCAGCAGCCAAGTACTTATCCTTAGGGGGGCCCGGAAGTACTTC. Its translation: CASSQVLILRGARKYF.

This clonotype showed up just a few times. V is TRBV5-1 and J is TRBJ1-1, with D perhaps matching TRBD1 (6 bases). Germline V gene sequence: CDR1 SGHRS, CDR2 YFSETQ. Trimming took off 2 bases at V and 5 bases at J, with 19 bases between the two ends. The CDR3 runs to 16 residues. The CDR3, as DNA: TGCGCCAGCAGCTTCTCATCAGGGGCAAGTGGGACTGAAGCTTTCTTT. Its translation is CASSFSSGASGTEAFF.

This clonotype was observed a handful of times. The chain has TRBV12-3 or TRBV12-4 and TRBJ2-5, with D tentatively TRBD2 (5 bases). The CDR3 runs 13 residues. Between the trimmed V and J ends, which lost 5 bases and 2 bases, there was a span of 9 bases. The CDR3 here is CASSGLVQETQYF. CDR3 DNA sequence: TGTGCCAGCAGTGGACTGGTGCAAGAGACCCAGTACTTC.

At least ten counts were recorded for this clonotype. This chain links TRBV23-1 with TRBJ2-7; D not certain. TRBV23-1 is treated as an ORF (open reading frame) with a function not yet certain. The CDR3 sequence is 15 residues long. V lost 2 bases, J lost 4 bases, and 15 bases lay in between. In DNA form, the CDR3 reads TGCGCCAGCAGTCAAACTGTAGATGGCTCTTACGAGCAGTACTTC. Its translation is CASSQTVDGSYEQYF.

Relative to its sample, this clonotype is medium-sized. The chain's CDR3 is CSAVGGGAGDQPQHF. CDR3 in DNA: TGCAGTGCTGTCGGGGGGGGCGCAGGGGATCAGCCCCAGCATTTT. This chain joins TRBV20-1 and TRBJ1-5; maybe TRBD1 (6 bases). The V end lost 5 bases, the J end lost 5 bases, and 19 bases lay between the germline ends. The CDR3 has 15 amino acids. Germline V gives CDR1 DFQATT, CDR2 SNEGSKA (reference sequence).

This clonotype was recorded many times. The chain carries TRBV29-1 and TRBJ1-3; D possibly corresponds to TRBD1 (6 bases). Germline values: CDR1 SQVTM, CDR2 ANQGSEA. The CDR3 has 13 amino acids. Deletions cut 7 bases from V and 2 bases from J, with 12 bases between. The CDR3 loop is CSALQGTGNTIYF. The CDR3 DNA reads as TGCAGCGCGCTACAGGGAACTGGAAACACCATATATTTT.

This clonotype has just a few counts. The CDR3 bases are TGTGCCAGCCAACCCAGAGGGTCGATAGGGGCCAACGTCCTGACTTTC. This gives the protein CASQPRGSIGANVLTF. This chain connects TRBV27 to TRBJ2-6, with D possibly being TRBD2 (5 bases). CDR1 is MNHEY and CDR2 is SMNVEV in the germline V gene (reference sequence). The germline V and J ends were trimmed by 8 bases and 4 bases, with 18 bases remaining between them. The CDR3 extends over 16 amino acids.

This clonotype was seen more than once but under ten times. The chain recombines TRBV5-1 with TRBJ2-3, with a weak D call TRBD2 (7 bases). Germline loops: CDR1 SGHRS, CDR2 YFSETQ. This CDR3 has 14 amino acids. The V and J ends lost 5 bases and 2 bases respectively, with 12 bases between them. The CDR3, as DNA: TGCGCCAGCAGGTGGGGGGGCCACACAGATACGCAGTATTTT. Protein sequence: CASRWGGHTDTQYF.

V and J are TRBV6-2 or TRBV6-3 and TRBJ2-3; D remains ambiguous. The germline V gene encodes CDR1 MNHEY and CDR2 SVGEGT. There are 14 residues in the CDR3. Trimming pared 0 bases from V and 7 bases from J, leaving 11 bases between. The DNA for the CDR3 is TGTGCCAGCAGTTACTCGAAAGTTCTGAATACGCAGTATTTT. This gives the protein CASSYSKVLNTQYF.

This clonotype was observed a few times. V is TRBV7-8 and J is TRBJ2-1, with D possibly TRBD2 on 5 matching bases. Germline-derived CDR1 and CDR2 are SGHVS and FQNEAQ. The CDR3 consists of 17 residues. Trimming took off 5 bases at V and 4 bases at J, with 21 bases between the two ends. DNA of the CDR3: TGTGCCAGCAGCGGCCAGAGGGCGGCGGGTCAATACAATGAGCAGTTCTTC. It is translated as CASSGQRAAGQYNEQFF.

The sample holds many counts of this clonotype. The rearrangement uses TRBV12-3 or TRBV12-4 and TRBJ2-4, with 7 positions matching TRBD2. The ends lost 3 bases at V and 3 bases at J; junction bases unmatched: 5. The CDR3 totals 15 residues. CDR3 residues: CASSFGGVGKNIQYF. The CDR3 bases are TGTGCCAGCAGTTTTGGGGGGGTGGGCAAAAACATTCAGTACTTC.

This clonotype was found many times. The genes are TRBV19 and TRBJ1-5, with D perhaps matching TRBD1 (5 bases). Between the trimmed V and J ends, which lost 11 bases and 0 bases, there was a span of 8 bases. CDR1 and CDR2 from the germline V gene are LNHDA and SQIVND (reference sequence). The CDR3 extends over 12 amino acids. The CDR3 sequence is CASGYSNQPQHF. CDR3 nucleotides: TGTGCCTCAGGGTATAGCAATCAGCCCCAGCATTTT.

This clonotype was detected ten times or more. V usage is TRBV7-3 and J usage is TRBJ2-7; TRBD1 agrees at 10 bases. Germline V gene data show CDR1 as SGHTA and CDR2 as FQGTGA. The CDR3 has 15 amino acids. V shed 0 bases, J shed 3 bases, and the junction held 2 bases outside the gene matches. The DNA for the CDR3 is TGTGCCAGCAGCTTAACCGGGACAGGGGTCTACGAGCAGTACTTC. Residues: CASSLTGTGVYEQYF.

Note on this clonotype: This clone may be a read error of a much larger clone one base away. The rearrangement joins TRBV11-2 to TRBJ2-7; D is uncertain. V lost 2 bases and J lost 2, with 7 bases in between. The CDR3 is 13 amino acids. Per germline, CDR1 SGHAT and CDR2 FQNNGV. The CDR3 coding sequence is TGTGCCAGCAGCTTAATGGCACCCTACGAGCAGTACTTC. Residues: CASSLMAPYEQYF.

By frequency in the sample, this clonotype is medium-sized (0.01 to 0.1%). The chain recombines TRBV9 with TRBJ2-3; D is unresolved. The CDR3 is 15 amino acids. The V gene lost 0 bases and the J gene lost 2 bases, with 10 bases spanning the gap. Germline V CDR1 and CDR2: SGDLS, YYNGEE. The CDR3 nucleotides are TGTGCCAGCAGCGTAGATGGGCACTACACAGATACGCAGTATTTT. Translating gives CASSVDGHYTDTQYF. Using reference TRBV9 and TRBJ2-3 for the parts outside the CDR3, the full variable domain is DSGVTQTPKHLITATGQRVTLRCSPRSGDLSVYWYQQSLDQGLQFLIQYYNGEERAKGNILERFSAQQFPDLHSELNLSSLELGDSALYFCASSVDGHYTDTQYFGPGTRLTVL.

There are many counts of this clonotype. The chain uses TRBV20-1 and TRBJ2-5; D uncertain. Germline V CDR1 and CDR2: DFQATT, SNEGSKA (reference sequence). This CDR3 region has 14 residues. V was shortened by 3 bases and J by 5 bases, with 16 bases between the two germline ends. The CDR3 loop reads CSARSPRRRETQYF. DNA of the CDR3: TGCAGTGCTAGGTCCCCGCGCCGTAGGGAGACCCAGTACTTC.

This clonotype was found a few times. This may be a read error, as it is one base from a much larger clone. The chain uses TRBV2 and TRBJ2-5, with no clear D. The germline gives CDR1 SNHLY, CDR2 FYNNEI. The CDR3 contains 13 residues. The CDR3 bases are TGTGTCAGCAGTGGGGTGGTATTAAAGACCCAGTACTTC. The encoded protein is CVSSGVVLKTQYF.

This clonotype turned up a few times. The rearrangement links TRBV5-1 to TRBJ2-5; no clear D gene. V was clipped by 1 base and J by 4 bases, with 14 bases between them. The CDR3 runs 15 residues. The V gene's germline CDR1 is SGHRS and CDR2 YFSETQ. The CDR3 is CASSLTSDPGETQYF. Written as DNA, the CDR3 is TGCGCCAGCAGCTTGACGTCGGACCCAGGAGAGACCCAGTACTTC.